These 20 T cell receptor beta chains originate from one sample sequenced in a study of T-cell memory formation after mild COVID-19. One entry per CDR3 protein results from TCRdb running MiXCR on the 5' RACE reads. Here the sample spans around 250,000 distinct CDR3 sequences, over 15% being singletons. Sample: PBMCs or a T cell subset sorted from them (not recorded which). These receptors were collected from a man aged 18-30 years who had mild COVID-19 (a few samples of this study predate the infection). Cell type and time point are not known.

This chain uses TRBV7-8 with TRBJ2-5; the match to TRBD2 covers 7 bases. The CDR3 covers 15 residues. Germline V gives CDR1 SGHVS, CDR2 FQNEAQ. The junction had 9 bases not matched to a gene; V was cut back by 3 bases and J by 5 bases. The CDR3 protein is CASSFGPGGWETQYF. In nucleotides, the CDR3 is TGTGCCAGCAGCTTTGGACCGGGGGGTTGGGAGACCCAGTACTTC.

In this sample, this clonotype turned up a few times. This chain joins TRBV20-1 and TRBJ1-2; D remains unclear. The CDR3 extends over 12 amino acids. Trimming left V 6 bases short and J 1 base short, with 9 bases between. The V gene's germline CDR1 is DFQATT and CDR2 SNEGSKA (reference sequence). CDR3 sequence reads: CSASTNNYGYTF. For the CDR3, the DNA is TGCAGTGCCTCGACAAATAACTATGGCTACACCTTC.

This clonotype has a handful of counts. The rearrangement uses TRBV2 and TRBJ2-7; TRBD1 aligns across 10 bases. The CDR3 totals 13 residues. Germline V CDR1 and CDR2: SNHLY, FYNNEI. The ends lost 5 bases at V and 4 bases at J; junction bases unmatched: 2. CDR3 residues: CASSRTGGYEQYV. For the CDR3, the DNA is TGTGCCAGCAGTCGGACAGGGGGTTACGAGCAGTACGTC.

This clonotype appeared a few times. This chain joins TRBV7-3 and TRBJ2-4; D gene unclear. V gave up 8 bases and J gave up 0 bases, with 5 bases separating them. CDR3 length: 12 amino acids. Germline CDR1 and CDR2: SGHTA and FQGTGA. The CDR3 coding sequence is TGTGCCAGCTTAACAGCCAAAAACATTCAGTACTTC. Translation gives CASLTAKNIQYF.

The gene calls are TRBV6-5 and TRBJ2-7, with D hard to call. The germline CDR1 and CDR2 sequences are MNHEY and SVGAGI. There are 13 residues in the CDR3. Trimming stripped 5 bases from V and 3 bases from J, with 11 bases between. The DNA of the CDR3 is TGTGCCAGCAGTGTTGGCCCAGGCTACGAGCAGTACGTC. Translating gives CASSVGPGYEQYV.

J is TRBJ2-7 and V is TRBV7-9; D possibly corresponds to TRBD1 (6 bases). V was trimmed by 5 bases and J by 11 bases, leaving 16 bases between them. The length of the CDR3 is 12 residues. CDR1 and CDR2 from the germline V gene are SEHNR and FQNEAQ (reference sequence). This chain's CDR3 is CASSRDQGSEYV. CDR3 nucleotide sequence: TGTGCCAGCAGCCGAGACCAGGGGAGTGAGTACGTC.

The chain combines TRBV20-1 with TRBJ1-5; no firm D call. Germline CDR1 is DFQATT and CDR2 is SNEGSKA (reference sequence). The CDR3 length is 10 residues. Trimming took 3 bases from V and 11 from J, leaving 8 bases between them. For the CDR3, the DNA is TGCAGTGCTAGTCGGGAGACCCAGCATTTT. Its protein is CSASRETQHF.

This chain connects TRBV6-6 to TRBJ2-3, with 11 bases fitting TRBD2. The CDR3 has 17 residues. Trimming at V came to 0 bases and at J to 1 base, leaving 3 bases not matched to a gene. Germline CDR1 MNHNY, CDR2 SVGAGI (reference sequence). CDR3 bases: TGTGCCAGCAGTTACTCTCTAGCGGGGGGAGGCACAGATACGCAGTATTTT. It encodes CASSYSLAGGGTDTQYF.

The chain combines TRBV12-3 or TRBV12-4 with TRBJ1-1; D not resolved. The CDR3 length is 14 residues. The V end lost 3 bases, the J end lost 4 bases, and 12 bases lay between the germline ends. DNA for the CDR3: TGTGCCAGCAGTTTTCTGGGTCGGTCCACTGAAGCTTTCTTT. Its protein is CASSFLGRSTEAFF.

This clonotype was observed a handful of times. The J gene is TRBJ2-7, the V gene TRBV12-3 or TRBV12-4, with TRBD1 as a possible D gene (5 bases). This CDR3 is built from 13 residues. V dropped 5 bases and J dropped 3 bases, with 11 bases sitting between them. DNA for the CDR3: TGTGCCAGCAGTCCAGGACACCTCTACGAGCAGTACTTC. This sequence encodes CASSPGHLYEQYF.

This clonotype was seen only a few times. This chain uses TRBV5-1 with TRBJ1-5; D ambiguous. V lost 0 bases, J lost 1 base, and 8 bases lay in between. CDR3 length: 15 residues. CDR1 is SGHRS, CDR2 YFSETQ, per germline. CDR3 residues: CASSLGPGSNQPQHF. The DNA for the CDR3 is TGCGCCAGCAGCTTGGGCCCGGGGAGCAATCAGCCCCAGCATTTT.

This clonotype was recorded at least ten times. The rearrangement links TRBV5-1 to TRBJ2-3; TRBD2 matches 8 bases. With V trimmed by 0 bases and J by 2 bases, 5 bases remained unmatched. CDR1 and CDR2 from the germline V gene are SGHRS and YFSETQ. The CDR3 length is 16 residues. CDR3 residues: CASSLAGLANTDTQYF. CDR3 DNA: TGCGCCAGCAGCTTGGCCGGACTAGCTAACACAGATACGCAGTATTTT. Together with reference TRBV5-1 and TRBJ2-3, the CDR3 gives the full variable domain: KAGVTQTPRYLIKTRGQQVTLSCSPISGHRSVSWYQQTPGQGLQFLFEYFSETQRNKGNFPGRFSGRQFSNSRSEMNVSTLELGDSALYLCASSLAGLANTDTQYFGPGTRLTVL.

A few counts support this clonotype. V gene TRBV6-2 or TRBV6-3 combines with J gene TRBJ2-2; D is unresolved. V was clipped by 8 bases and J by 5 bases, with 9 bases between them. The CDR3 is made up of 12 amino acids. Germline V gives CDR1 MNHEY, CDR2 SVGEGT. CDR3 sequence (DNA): TGTGCCAGCTTCGTAGGGACCGGGGAGCTGTTTTTT. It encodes CASFVGTGELFF.

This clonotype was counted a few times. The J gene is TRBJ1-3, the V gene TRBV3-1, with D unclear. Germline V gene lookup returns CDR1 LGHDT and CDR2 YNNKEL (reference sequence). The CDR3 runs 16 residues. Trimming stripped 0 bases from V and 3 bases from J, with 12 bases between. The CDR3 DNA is TGTGCCAGCAGCCAAGATCCCGCTAGAAGTGGAAACACCATATATTTT. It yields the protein CASSQDPARSGNTIYF.

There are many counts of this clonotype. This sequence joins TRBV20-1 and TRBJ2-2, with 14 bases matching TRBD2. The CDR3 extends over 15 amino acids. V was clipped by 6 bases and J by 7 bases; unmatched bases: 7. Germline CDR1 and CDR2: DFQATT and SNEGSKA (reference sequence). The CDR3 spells CSARGLAGVGGELFF. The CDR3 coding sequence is TGCAGTGCACGGGGACTAGCGGGGGTAGGCGGGGAGCTGTTTTTT.

The CDR3: CASSSEGYGYTF. CDR3 sequence (DNA): TGTGCCAGCAGTTCCGAGGGCTATGGCTACACCTTC. V is TRBV12-3 or TRBV12-4 and J is TRBJ1-2; unclear D gene. The CDR3 has 12 residues. The V gene lost 4 bases and the J gene lost 4 bases, with 7 bases spanning the gap.

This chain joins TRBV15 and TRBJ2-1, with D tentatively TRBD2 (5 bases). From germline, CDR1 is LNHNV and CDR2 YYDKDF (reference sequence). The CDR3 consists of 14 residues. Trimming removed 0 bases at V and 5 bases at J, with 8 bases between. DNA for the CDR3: TGTGCCACCAGCAGAGAGGGGAGAAACAATGAGCAGTTCTTC. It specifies CATSREGRNNEQFF.

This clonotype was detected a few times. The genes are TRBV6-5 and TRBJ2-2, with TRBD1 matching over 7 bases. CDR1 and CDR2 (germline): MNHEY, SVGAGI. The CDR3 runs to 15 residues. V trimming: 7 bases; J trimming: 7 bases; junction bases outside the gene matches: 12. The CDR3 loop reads CASTGRQGRLGELFF. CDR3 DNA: TGTGCCAGCACGGGACGACAGGGCCGACTCGGGGAGCTGTTTTTT.

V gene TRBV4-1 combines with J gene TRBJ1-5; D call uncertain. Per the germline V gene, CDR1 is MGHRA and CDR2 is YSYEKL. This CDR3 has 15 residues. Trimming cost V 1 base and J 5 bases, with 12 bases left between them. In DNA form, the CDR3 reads TGCGCCAGCAGCCAAGGTCCGGGAAAGTATCAGCCCCAGCATTTT. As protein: CASSQGPGKYQPQHF.

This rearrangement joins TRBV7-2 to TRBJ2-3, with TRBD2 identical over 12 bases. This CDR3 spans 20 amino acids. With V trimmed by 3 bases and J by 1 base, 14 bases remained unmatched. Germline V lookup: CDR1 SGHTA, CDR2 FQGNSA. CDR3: CASSFGGPGLAGIGTDTQYF. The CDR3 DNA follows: TGTGCCAGCAGCTTCGGGGGTCCCGGACTAGCGGGGATCGGCACAGATACGCAGTATTTT.